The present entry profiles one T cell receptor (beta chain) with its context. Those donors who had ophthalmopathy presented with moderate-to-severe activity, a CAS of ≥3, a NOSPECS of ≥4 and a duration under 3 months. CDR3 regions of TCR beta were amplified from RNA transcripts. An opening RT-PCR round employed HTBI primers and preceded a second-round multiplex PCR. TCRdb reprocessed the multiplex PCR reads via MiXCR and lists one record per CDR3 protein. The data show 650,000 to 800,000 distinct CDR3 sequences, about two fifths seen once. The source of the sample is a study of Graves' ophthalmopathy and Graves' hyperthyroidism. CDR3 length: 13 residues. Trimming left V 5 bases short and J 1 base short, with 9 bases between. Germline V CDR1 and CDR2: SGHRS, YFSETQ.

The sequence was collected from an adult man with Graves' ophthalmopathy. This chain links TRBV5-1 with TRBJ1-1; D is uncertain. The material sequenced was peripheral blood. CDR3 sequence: CASRAGGNTEAFF. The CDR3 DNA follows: TGCGCCAGCAGGGCTGGTGGGAACACTGAAGCTTTCTTT.